The sequence of this T cell receptor (beta chain) was determined in a study of human T cells and chemical hapten exposure. Study-wide background: Mostly female, the patients presented with alopecia areata, totalis or universalis. Findings and caveats of the study: Compared with pre-sensitization or healthy control sets, expanded TCRs clustered more. The immune response of these alopecia patients might not match healthy individuals'.

Concerning this clonotype: Its antigen is still unknown.

Individual cDNA molecules each carried unique molecular identifiers attached by the library. Using its own MiXCR run on the RACE reads, TCRdb lists one record per CDR3 protein. The table lists about 80,000 distinct CDR3 sequences, less than 15% of them singletons. As to time point: pre-sensitization, week 0. Treatment denoted: therapeutic diphenylcyclopropenone sensitization with weekly scalp DPC. This CDR3 has 15 amino acids. V lost 6 bases and J 5 bases, leaving 22 bases between the germline ends. Germline V gives CDR1 DFQATT, CDR2 SNEGSKA (reference sequence). Material: whole blood, obtained in connection with sensitization to the hapten diphenylcyclopropenone (DPC). The sequence was obtained from a woman aged 45 to 65 with alopecia areata. Some clones in this sample may be carry-over from other donors' samples. The chain has TRBV20-1 and TRBJ1-1; D is undetermined. CDR3 nucleotide sequence: TGCAGTGCGCTGGCCTCCCCCTCACTTCGAACTGAAGCTTTCTTT. Amino acid sequence: CSALASPSLRTEAFF.